The T cell receptor (beta chain) described here comes from a study of graft-versus-host responses after intestinal transplantation. Study-level background: Transplantation in recipients was multivisceral, liver-intestinal, or isolated intestinal. Broader study findings: Peak GvH clone levels in circulation were associated with early post-transplant HvG declines.

Regarding this clone: Its antigen is unknown.

Measured with immunoSEQ multiplex PCR; TCRdb has only the in-frame clones, and not every one. The repertoire holds about 96,000 clones, with 80% to 95% as singletons. Trimming removed 1 base from V and 1 base from J, with 4 bases in between. This CDR3 has 13 residues. Looked up from germline, CDR1 is GTSNPN and CDR2 is SVGIG (reference sequence). The V gene is TRBV30, the J gene TRBJ2-2; the D is unclear. The TCR sequence derives from a human donor who received an intestinal transplant. The sequencing used unstimulated CD4+ T cells sorted from spleen or lymph node cells, collected before intestinal transplant. CDR3 sequence: CAWSGRNTGELFF. The CDR3 bases are TGTGCCTGGAGTGGGAGGAACACCGGGGAGCTGTTTTTT. The whole variable domain, filled in from reference TRBV30 and TRBJ2-2, reads SQTIHQWPATLVQPVGSPLSLECTVEGTSNPNLYWYRQAAGRGLQLLFYSVGIGQISSEVPQNLSASRPQDRQFILSSKKLLLSDSGFYLCAWSGRNTGELFFGEGSRLTVL.